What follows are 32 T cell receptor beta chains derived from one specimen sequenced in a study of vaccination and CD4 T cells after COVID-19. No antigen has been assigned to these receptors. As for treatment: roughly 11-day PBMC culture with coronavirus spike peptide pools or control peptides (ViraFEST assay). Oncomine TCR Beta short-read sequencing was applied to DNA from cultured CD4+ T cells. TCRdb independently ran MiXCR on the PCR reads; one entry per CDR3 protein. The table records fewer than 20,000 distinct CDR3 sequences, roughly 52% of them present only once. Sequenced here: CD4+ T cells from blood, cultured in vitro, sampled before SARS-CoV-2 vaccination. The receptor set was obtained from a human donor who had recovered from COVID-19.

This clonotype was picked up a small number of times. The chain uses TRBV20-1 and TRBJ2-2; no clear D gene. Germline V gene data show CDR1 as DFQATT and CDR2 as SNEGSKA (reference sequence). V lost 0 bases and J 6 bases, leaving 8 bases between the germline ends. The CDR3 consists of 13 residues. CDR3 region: CSARDVSAGELFF. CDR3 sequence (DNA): TGCAGTGCTAGAGACGTTTCGGCCGGGGAGCTGTTTTTT.

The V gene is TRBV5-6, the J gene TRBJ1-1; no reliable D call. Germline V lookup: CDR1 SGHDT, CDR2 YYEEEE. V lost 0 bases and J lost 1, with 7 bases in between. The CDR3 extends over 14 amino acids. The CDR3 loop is CASSLDWKNTEAFF. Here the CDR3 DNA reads TGTGCCAGCAGCTTGGACTGGAAGAACACTGAAGCTTTCTTT.

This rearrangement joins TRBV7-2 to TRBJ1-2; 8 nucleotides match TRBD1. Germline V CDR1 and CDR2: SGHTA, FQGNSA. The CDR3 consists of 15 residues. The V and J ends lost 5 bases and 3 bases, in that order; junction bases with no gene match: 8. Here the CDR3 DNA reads TGTGCCAGCAGCCCCCGGTACAGGGGGGACTATGGCTACACCTTC. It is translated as CASSPRYRGDYGYTF.

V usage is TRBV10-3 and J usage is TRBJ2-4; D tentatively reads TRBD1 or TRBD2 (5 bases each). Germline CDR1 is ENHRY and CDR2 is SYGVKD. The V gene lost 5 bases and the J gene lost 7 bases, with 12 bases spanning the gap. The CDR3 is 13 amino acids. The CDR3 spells CAISSEEGNIQYF. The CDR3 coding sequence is TGTGCCATCAGTAGCGAAGAGGGGAACATTCAGTACTTC.

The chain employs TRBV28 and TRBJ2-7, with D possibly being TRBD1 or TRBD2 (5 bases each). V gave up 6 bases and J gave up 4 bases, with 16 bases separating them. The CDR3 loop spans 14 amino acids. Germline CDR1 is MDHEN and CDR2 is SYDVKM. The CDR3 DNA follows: TGTGCCAGCAGAGGGGCTCGGACGGGATACGAGCAGTACTTC. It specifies CASRGARTGYEQYF.

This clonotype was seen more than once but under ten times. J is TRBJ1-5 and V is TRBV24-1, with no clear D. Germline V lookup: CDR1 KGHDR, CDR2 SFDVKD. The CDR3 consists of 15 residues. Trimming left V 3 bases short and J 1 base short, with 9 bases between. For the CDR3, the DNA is TGTGCCACCAGTGATGCGCGGATAAGCAATCAGCCCCAGCATTTT. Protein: CATSDARISNQPQHF.

The CDR3 region is CASSGDSGANVLTF. The CDR3 DNA follows: TGTGCCAGTTCCGGGGACTCTGGGGCCAACGTCCTGACTTTC. The V and J genes are TRBV19 and TRBJ2-6, with D possibly TRBD2 on 5 matching bases. CDR3 size: 14 residues. The ends were cut back, 8 bases at V and 0 bases at J, with 8 bases in the middle. Germline V gene lookup returns CDR1 LNHDA and CDR2 SQIVND (reference sequence).

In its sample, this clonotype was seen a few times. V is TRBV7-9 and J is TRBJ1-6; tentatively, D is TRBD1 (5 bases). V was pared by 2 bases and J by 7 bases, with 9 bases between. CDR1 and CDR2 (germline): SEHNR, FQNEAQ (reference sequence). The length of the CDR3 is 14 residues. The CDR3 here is CASSLQGGNSPLHF. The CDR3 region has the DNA TGTGCCAGCAGCTTACAGGGAGGGAATTCACCCCTCCACTTT. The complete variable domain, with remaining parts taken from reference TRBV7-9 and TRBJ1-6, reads DTGVSQNPRHKITKRGQNVTFRCDPISEHNRLYWYRQTLGQGPEFLTYFQNEAQLEKSRLLSDRFSAERPKGSFSTLEIQRTEQGDSAMYLCASSLQGGNSPLHFGNGTRLTVT.

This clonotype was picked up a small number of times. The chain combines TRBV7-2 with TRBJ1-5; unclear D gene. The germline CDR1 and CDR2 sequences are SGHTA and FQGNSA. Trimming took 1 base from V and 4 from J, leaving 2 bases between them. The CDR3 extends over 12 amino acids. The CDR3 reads CASSLENQPQHF. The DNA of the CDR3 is TGTGCCAGCAGCTTAGAGAATCAGCCCCAGCATTTT.

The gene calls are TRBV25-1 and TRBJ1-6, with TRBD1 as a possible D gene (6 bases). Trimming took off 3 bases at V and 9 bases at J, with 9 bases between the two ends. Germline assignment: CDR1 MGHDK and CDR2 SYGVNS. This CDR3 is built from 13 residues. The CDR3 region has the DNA TGTGCCAGCAGTGATCAACAGGGTTCACCCCTCCACTTT. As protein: CASSDQQGSPLHF.

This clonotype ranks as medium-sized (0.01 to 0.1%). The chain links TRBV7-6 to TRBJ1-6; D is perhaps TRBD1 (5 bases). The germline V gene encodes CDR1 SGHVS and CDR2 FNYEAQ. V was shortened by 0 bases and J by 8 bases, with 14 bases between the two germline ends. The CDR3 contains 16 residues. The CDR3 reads CASSLARRGGYSPLHF. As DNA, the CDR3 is TGTGCCAGCAGCTTAGCGAGGCGGGGCGGGTATTCACCCCTCCACTTT.

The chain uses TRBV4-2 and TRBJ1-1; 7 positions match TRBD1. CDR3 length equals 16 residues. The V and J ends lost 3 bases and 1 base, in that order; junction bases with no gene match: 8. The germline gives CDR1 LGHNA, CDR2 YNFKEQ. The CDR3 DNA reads TGTGCCAGCAGCCAGGACAGGACAGACGCGAACACTGAAGCTTTCTTT. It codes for CASSQDRTDANTEAFF.

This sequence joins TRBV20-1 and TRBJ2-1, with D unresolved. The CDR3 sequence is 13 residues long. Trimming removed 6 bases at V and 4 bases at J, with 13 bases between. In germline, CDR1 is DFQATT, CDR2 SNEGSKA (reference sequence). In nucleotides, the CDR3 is TGCAGTGCACCGCTCCCTCCGTACAATGAGCAGTTCTTC. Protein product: CSAPLPPYNEQFF.

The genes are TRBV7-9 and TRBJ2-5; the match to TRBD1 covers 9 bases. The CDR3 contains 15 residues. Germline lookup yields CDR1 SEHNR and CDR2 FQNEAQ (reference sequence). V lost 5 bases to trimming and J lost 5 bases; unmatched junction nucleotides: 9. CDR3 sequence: CASSKIRDRAETQYF. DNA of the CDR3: TGTGCCAGCAGCAAGATTCGGGACAGGGCTGAGACCCAGTACTTC. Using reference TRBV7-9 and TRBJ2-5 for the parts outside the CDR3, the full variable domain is DTGVSQNPRHKITKRGQNVTFRCDPISEHNRLYWYRQTLGQGPEFLTYFQNEAQLEKSRLLSDRFSAERPKGSFSTLEIQRTEQGDSAMYLCASSKIRDRAETQYFGPGTRLLVL.

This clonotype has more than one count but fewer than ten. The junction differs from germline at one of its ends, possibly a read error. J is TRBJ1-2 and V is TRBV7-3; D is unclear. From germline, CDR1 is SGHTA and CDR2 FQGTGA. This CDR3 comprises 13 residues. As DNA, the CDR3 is TGTGCCAGCAGCTTAACGTCGGGCCAGGCCCCTTTCTTC. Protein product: CASSLTSGQAPFF. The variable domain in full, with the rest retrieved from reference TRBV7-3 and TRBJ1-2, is GAGVSQTPSNKVTEKGKYVELRCDPISGHTALYWYRQSLGQGPEFLIYFQGTGAADDSGLPNDRFFAVRPEGSVSTLKIQRTERGDSAVYLCASSLTSGQAPFFGSGTRLTVV.

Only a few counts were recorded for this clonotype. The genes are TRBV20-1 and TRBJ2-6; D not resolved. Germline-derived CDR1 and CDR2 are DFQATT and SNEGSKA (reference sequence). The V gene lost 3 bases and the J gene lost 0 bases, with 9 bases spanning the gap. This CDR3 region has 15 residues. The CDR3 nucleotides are TGCAGTGCTAGCCGGTCTAACTCTGGGGCCAACGTCCTGACTTTC. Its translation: CSASRSNSGANVLTF.

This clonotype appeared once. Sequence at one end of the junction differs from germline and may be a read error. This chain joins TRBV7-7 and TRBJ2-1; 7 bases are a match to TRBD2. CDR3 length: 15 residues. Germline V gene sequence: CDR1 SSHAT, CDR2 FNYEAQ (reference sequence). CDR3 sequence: CASSPSGDLSNEQFF. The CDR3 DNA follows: TGTGCTAGCAGCCCGAGCGGGGACCTATCGAATGAGCAGTTCTTC.

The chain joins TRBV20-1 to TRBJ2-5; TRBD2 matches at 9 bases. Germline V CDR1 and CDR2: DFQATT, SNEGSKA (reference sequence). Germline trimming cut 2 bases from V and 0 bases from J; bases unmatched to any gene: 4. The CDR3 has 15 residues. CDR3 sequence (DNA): TGCAGTGCTAGACTAGCGGGACGAAACCAAGAGACCCAGTACTTC. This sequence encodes CSARLAGRNQETQYF.

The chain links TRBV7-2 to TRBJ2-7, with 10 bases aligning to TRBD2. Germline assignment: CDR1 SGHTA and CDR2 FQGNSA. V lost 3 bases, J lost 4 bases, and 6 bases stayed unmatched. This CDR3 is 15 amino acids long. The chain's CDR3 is CASSFSSSGSYEQYF. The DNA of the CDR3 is TGTGCCAGCAGCTTCTCTTCTAGCGGGAGTTACGAGCAGTACTTC.

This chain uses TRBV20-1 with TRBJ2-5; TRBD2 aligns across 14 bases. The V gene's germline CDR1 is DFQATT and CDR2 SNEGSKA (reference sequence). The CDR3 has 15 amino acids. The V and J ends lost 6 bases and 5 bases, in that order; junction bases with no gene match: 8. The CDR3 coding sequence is TGCAGTGCCCGGCGAAGGACTAGCGGGAGGGAGACCCAGTACTTC. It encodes CSARRRTSGRETQYF.

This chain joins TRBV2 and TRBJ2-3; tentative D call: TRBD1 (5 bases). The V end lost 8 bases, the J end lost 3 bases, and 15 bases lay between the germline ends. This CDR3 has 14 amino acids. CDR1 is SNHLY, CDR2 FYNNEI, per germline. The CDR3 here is CASSAQGQTDTQYF. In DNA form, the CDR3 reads TGTGCCAGCTCGGCTCAAGGACAAACAGATACGCAGTATTTT.

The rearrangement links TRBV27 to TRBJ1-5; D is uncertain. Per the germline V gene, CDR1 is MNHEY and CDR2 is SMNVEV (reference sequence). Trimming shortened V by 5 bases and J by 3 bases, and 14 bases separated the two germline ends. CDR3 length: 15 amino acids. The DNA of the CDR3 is TGTGCCAGCAGTCCGCGCGACGGCCCCAATCAGCCCCAGCATTTT. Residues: CASSPRDGPNQPQHF.

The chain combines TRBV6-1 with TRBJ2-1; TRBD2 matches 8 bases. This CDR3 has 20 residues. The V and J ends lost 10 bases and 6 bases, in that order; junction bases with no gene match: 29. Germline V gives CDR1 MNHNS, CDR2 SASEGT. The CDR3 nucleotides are TGTGCCAACAAAGTCGTTTCAGGGCCGGGACTAGTTCGGAGAGGCAATGAGCAGTTCTTC. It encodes CANKVVSGPGLVRRGNEQFF.

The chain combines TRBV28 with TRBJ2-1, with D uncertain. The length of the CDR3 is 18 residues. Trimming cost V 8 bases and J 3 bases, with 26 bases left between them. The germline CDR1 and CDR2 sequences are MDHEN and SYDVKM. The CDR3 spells CASPPELVSSFRYNEQFF. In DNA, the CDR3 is TGTGCCAGCCCTCCCGAATTGGTGTCTTCTTTCCGCTACAATGAGCAGTTCTTC.

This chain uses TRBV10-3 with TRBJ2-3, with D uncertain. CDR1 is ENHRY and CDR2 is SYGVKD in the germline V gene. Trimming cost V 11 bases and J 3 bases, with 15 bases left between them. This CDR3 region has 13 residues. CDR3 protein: CAAMKTETDTQYF. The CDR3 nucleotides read TGTGCCGCCATGAAGACTGAGACAGATACGCAGTATTTT.

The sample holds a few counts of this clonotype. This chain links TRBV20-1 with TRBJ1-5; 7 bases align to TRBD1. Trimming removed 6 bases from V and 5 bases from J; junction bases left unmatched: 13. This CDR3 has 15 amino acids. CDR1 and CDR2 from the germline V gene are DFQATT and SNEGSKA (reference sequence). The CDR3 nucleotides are TGCAGTGCCGCGGGGACGACAGGGTTTGATCAGCCCCAGCATTTT. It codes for CSAAGTTGFDQPQHF.

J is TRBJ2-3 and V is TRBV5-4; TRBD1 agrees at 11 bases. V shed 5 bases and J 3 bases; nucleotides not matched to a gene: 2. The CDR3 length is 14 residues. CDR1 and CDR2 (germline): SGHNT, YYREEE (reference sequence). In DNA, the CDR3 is TGTGCCAGCAGACGGGACAGGGGGACAGATACGCAGTATTTT. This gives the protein CASRRDRGTDTQYF.

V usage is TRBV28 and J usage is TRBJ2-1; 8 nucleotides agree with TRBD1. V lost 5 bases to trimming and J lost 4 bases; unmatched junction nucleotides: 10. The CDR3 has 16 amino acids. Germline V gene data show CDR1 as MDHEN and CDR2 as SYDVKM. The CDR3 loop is CASSVTGTGAYNEQFF. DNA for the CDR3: TGTGCCAGCAGTGTGACCGGGACAGGAGCTTACAATGAGCAGTTCTTC.

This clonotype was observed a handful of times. The CDR3 loop is CASSGQGLGPLHF. CDR3 nucleotide sequence: TGTGCCAGCTCGGGACAGGGTCTGGGGCCCCTCCACTTT. The V call is TRBV25-1, the J call TRBJ1-6; 9 bases line up with TRBD1. Germline CDR1 and CDR2: MGHDK and SYGVNS. This CDR3 has 13 residues. V trimming: 8 bases; J trimming: 13 bases; junction bases outside the gene matches: 9.

CDR3 nucleotide sequence: TGTGCCAGCAGTACGGTAGAATGGTATGGCAATCAGCCCCAGCATTTT. Encoded protein: CASSTVEWYGNQPQHF. The gene calls are TRBV7-2 and TRBJ1-5; no clear D gene. The germline gives CDR1 SGHTA, CDR2 FQGNSA. V was trimmed by 6 bases and J by 2 bases, leaving 17 bases between them. The CDR3 spans 16 residues.

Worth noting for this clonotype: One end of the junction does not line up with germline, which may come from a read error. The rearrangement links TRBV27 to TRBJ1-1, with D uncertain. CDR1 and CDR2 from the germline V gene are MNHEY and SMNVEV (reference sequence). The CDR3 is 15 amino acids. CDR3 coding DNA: TGTGCCAGCAGTCTATCAACCCTACACAGCACTGAAGCTTTCTTT. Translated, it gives CASSLSTLHSTEAFF.

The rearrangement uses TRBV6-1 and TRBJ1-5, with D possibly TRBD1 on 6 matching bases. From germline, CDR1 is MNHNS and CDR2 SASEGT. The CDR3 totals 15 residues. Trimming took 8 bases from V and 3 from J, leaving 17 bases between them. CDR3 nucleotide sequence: TGTGCCAGCCGACTGGGGGGGGGGGCCAATCAGCCCCAGCATTTT. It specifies CASRLGGGANQPQHF.